Reported below is one T cell receptor (beta chain). This sample is drawn from a study of CD8 T cells in Susac syndrome. Random hexamers served to reverse transcribe about 0.5 to 1 ug RNA. Amplification of TCR beta CDR3 across 54 Vbeta and 13 Jbeta was performed with immunoSEQ multiplex PCR. TCRdb analysed the immunoSEQ multiplex PCR reads with MiXCR anew, one entry per CDR3 protein. Altogether roughly 200,000 distinct CDR3 sequences are present, 85% to 95% being singletons, with the ten largest covering around 0.08%. Peripheral blood CD8+ and CD4+ T cells were profiled by TCR beta sequencing. TEMRA cells were enriched by FACS, while CD8+ and CD4+ T cells were obtained through a negative isolation that was performed magnetically. This CDR3 contains 14 residues. Germline V gene sequence: CDR1 GTSNPN, CDR2 SVGIG (reference sequence). Trimming removed 5 bases at V and 6 bases at J, with 19 bases between.

The TCR sequence derives from a human donor with multiple sclerosis. The rearrangement links TRBV30 to TRBJ1-2, with D possibly TRBD1 on 6 matching bases. What was sequenced was CD4+ T cells from PBMCs. The CDR3 region is CAWAPYTGLNGYTF. CDR3 coding DNA: TGTGCCTGGGCCCCATACACAGGGTTGAATGGCTACACCTTC.